Described below is a single TCR beta chain sequence and its context. In the source study's methods: Scientists estimated how many nucleated cells there were by amplifying reference gene primers. Repertoires were generated with immunoSEQ multiplex PCR, while TCRdb's copy carries only in-frame clones and drops some. The DNA was the basis for D and trimming; V, J and clone size are from that table. The sample records 300,000 to 350,000 clones, about nine tenths being singletons. The data were obtained in a study of blood T cell repertoires in COVID-19. About the research overall: Donors in the United States, Italy and Spain gave samples during acute or convalescent COVID-19.

The CDR3 consists of 17 residues. Germline V gives CDR1 LNHDA, CDR2 SQIVND (reference sequence). The V gene lost 4 bases and the J gene lost 0 bases, with 17 bases spanning the gap. The V gene is TRBV19, the J gene TRBJ2-3, with D perhaps matching TRBD2 (6 bases). This clonotype originated in a woman in her thirties who had recovered from COVID-19. Sequencing input: PBMCs or T cells enriched from blood (not recorded which). CDR3 nucleotides: TGTGCCAGTAGTAACTCTGCTCGGGGGACTAGCACAGATACGCAGTATTTT. Translation gives CASSNSARGTSTDTQYF.